The 6 T cell receptor beta chains below come from one sample, sequenced in a study of blood T cell repertoires in COVID-19. Assay: immunoSEQ multiplex PCR; the TCRdb copy retains only in-frame clones and omits some. Among 93,000 or so clones, about 90% were seen once, and the ten largest hold approximately 3.1%. What was sequenced was peripheral blood. Every receptor here comes from a man aged 50 to 59 in a cohort sampled during active COVID-19.

The chain couples TRBV18 to TRBJ2-3; 12 positions agree with TRBD2. The CDR3 length is 17 residues. J was trimmed by 0 bases and V by 4 bases; bases with no gene match: 5. Germline V lookup: CDR1 KGHSH, CDR2 LQKENI. CDR3 loop: CASSRRLAGASTDTQYF. The CDR3 nucleotides read TGTGCCAGCTCACGGAGACTAGCGGGGGCAAGCACAGATACGCAGTATTTT.

The chain links TRBV3-1 (or the pseudogene TRBV3-2) to TRBJ1-2; no clear D. V shed 0 bases and J shed 8 bases, with 16 bases lying between them. Germline loops: CDR1 LGHDT, CDR2 YNNKEL (reference sequence). This CDR3 region has 15 residues. CDR3 in DNA: TGTGCCAGCAGCCAAGACTCGGGGTTAGGTGGCGGCTACACCTTC. Translating it yields CASSQDSGLGGGYTF.

This chain joins TRBV4-2 and TRBJ1-4, with D perhaps TRBD1 (5 bases). The CDR3 runs 15 residues. V gave up 2 bases and J gave up 7 bases, with 14 bases separating them. CDR1 LGHNA and CDR2 YNFKEQ come from the germline V gene. The CDR3 here is CASSQKEGRGEKLFF. The CDR3 coding sequence is TGTGCCAGCAGCCAAAAGGAGGGGAGAGGTGAAAAACTGTTTTTT.

This chain connects TRBV28 to TRBJ1-2; 8 bases are shared with TRBD1. Looked up from germline, CDR1 is MDHEN and CDR2 is SYDVKM. The CDR3 has 14 residues. Germline trimming cut 9 bases from V and 4 bases from J; bases unmatched to any gene: 10. The CDR3 coding sequence is TGTGCCAGTTATCGGACAGGGAACTTCTATGGCTACACCTTC. This translates into CASYRTGNFYGYTF.

There are a few counts of this clone. The CDR3 region is CASSPATSGGPTGQFF. The CDR3 coding sequence is TGTGCCAGCTCACCAGCGACTAGCGGGGGGCCTACGGGGCAGTTCTTC. The chain employs TRBV18 and TRBJ2-1, with 13 bases that match TRBD2. The germline V gene has CDR1 KGHSH and CDR2 LQKENI. V lost 2 bases to trimming and J lost 12 bases; unmatched junction nucleotides: 10. The CDR3 is 16 amino acids.

The chain carries TRBV18 and TRBJ1-4; the D gene is possibly TRBD1 (5 bases). This CDR3 has 15 amino acids. V gave up 6 bases and J gave up 7 bases, with 18 bases separating them. The germline V gene has CDR1 KGHSH and CDR2 LQKENI. The CDR3 loop reads CASSLNDRASEKLFF. CDR3 nucleotide sequence: TGTGCCAGCTCGCTAAACGACAGAGCGAGTGAAAAACTGTTTTTT.